This entry lists 28 T cell receptor beta chains sequenced from one sample in a study of cytomegalovirus exposure and HLA in healthy donors. The PCR contained 60 Vbeta and 13 Jbeta primers. Sequencing used immunoSEQ multiplex PCR; TCRdb keeps in-frame clones, though not all of them. The sample gives roughly 98,000 clones, around 82% of which show up once; 3% to 3.5% is in the top ten. Sequenced material: PBMCs. These receptors were collected from a middle-aged man in good health and CMV-seronegative.

This rearrangement joins TRBV2 to TRBJ2-1; TRBD2 matches at 8 bases. J was trimmed by 6 bases and V by 3 bases; bases with no gene match: 10. CDR1 SNHLY and CDR2 FYNNEI come from the germline V gene. The CDR3 totals 16 residues. CDR3 region: CASSDRAGELTNEQFF. The CDR3 DNA follows: TGTGCCAGCAGTGACCGAGCGGGGGAACTTACCAATGAGCAGTTCTTC. Complete variable domain (other parts from reference TRBV2 and TRBJ2-1): EPEVTQTPSHQVTQMGQEVILRCVPISNHLYFYWYRQILGQKVEFLVSFYNNEISEKSEIFDDQFSVERPDGSNFTLKIRSTKLEDSAMYFCASSDRAGELTNEQFFGPGTRLTVL.

The rearrangement joins TRBV6-1 to TRBJ1-2; 9 bases fit TRBD1. Germline V lookup: CDR1 MNHNS, CDR2 SASEGT. CDR3 length: 16 amino acids. V shed 0 bases, J shed 7 bases, and the junction held 9 bases outside the gene matches. The CDR3: CASSEANRGRDRGYTF. CDR3 in DNA: TGTGCCAGCAGTGAAGCCAACAGGGGGCGCGATCGTGGCTACACCTTC.

This chain links TRBV19 with TRBJ1-4; D perhaps matches TRBD1 (5 bases). V was trimmed by 6 bases and J by 8 bases, leaving 10 bases between them. The germline gives CDR1 LNHDA, CDR2 SQIVND (reference sequence). This CDR3 comprises 12 residues. The CDR3 loop reads CASRGGDEKLFF. CDR3 in DNA: TGTGCCAGTAGAGGAGGGGACGAAAAACTGTTTTTT.

V and J are TRBV4-2 and TRBJ2-2; a weak D match, TRBD1 (5 bases). Between the trimmed V and J ends, which lost 4 bases and 0 bases, there was a span of 12 bases. CDR3 length: 16 amino acids. Germline CDR1 LGHNA, CDR2 YNFKEQ. CDR3 sequence: CASSPRTGANTGELFF. DNA of the CDR3: TGTGCCAGCAGCCCACGAACAGGAGCGAACACCGGGGAGCTGTTTTTT.

The count of this clone is one. The J gene is TRBJ2-3, the V gene TRBV6-5, with D possibly matching TRBD1 (5 bases). Deletions cut 0 bases from V and 3 bases from J, with 7 bases between. The CDR3 covers 14 residues. Germline V gene data show CDR1 as MNHEY and CDR2 as SVGAGI. The CDR3 here is CASSYSGATDTQYF. The DNA of the CDR3 is TGTGCCAGCAGTTACTCTGGGGCTACAGATACGCAGTATTTT.

The chain combines TRBV10-3 with TRBJ2-1; 8 positions match TRBD2. CDR1 is ENHRY, CDR2 SYGVKD, per germline. This CDR3 has 16 amino acids. Trimming cost V 2 bases and J 5 bases; bases outside gene matches: 8. CDR3 protein: CAISEMAGGLNNEQFF. The CDR3 nucleotides read TGTGCCATCAGTGAGATGGCGGGGGGTCTTAACAATGAGCAGTTCTTC.

The chain employs TRBV7-9 and TRBJ1-3; 7 positions match TRBD1. The germline V gene encodes CDR1 SEHNR and CDR2 FQNEAQ (reference sequence). With V trimmed by 10 bases and J by 4 bases, 4 bases remained unmatched. This CDR3 contains 12 residues. The CDR3 DNA is TGTGCCACCGACAGGGTCGGAAACACCATATATTTT. It translates to CATDRVGNTIYF.

The chain has TRBV19 and TRBJ2-5, with a tentative D call TRBD1 (7 bases). From germline, CDR1 is LNHDA and CDR2 SQIVND (reference sequence). CDR3 length: 15 amino acids. Trimming stripped 4 bases from V and 4 bases from J, with 16 bases between. Here the CDR3 reads CASSTDQGGGETQYF. CDR3 DNA: TGTGCCAGTAGTACGGACCAGGGGGGTGGAGAGACCCAGTACTTC.

The gene calls are TRBV5-1 and TRBJ1-1; 8 positions agree with TRBD1. Germline CDR1 and CDR2: SGHRS and YFSETQ. The CDR3 is made up of 14 amino acids. V lost 0 bases, J lost 7 bases, and 5 bases stayed unmatched. CDR3 nucleotides: TGCGCCAGCAGCTTGGCGTCGGACAGGGTTGAAGCTTTCTTT. Translation gives CASSLASDRVEAFF. Variable domain in full (rest from reference TRBV5-1 and TRBJ1-1): KAGVTQTPRYLIKTRGQQVTLSCSPISGHRSVSWYQQTPGQGLQFLFEYFSETQRNKGNFPGRFSGRQFSNSRSEMNVSTLELGDSALYLCASSLASDRVEAFFGQGTRLTVV.

The gene calls are TRBV25-1 and TRBJ2-2; 7 bases match TRBD1. The CDR3 runs to 14 residues. V dropped 6 bases and J dropped 6; count of bases not matched to a gene: 7. Germline CDR1 and CDR2: MGHDK and SYGVNS. The CDR3 region has the DNA TGTGCCAGCAGCCGGACAGGACGGTCCGGGGAGCTGTTTTTT. Its protein product is CASSRTGRSGELFF.

The chain links TRBV29-1 to TRBJ2-2; tentative D call: TRBD2 (5 bases). Trimming removed 4 bases from V and 1 base from J, with 7 bases in between. Germline CDR1 SQVTM, CDR2 ANQGSEA. The CDR3 extends over 13 amino acids. In DNA, the CDR3 is TGCAGCGTTGCACGGGGGAACACCGGGGAGCTGTTTTTT. It specifies CSVARGNTGELFF.

A word on this clone: An end of the junction does not agree with germline; a read error may underlie this. V gene TRBV7-9 combines with J gene TRBJ1-1; 8 nucleotides align to TRBD1. This CDR3 is 12 amino acids long. Germline CDR1 SEHNR, CDR2 FQNEAQ (reference sequence). CDR3 protein: CTSSLSTGGAFF. As DNA, the CDR3 is TGTACCAGCAGCTTAAGTACAGGGGGTGCTTTCTTT.

The J gene is TRBJ2-4, the V gene TRBV28, with TRBD1 as a possible D gene (5 bases). The V gene lost 6 bases and the J gene lost 0 bases, with 15 bases spanning the gap. CDR3 length equals 16 residues. CDR1 and CDR2 (germline): MDHEN, SYDVKM. This chain's CDR3 is CASRERQQLAKNIQYF. CDR3 DNA sequence: TGTGCCAGCAGAGAACGACAGCAGCTAGCCAAAAACATTCAGTACTTC.

This chain connects TRBV5-1 to TRBJ2-5; D gene unclear. The germline V gene encodes CDR1 SGHRS and CDR2 YFSETQ. The CDR3 has 13 residues. Trimming took 0 bases from V and 1 from J, leaving 4 bases between them. The CDR3 sequence is CASSLGGQETQYF. CDR3 sequence (DNA): TGCGCCAGCAGCTTGGGAGGCCAAGAGACCCAGTACTTC.

The chain couples TRBV9 to TRBJ2-7, with unresolved D. The CDR3 loop spans 14 amino acids. Trimming cost V 0 bases and J 0 bases, with 7 bases left between them. Germline CDR1 SGDLS, CDR2 YYNGEE. The CDR3 nucleotides read TGTGCCAGCAGCGTAGGAGGTAGCTCCTACGAGCAGTACTTC. Translation gives CASSVGGSSYEQYF.

V is TRBV30 and J is TRBJ2-7, with D maybe TRBD2 (7 bases). From germline, CDR1 is GTSNPN and CDR2 SVGIG (reference sequence). Trimming took 3 bases from V and 7 from J, leaving 16 bases between them. This CDR3 comprises 13 residues. The CDR3 coding sequence is TGTGCCTGGAGGAAGGGGGGGGCGCGGGAGCAGTACTTC. The encoded protein is CAWRKGGAREQYF. Complete variable domain (other parts from reference TRBV30 and TRBJ2-7): SQTIHQWPATLVQPVGSPLSLECTVEGTSNPNLYWYRQAAGRGLQLLFYSVGIGQISSEVPQNLSASRPQDRQFILSSKKLLLSDSGFYLCAWRKGGAREQYFGPGTRLTVT.

In this sample, this clone turned up a few times. This chain connects TRBV27 to TRBJ1-5; 10 nucleotides agree with TRBD1. Trimming cost V 6 bases and J 5 bases; bases outside gene matches: 13. CDR1 is MNHEY, CDR2 SMNVEV, per germline (reference sequence). The length of the CDR3 is 17 residues. The CDR3 nucleotides are TGTGCCAGCAGACTACAAGGGGGACAGGGGATAGATCAGCCCCAGCATTTT. As protein: CASRLQGGQGIDQPQHF.

The chain employs TRBV9 and TRBJ2-7, with a possible D match to TRBD1 (5 bases). Per the germline V gene, CDR1 is SGDLS and CDR2 is YYNGEE. Trimming left V 2 bases short and J 2 bases short, with 14 bases between. The CDR3 spans 15 residues. The CDR3 protein is CASSVGWGQTYEQYF. The CDR3, as DNA: TGTGCCAGCAGCGTTGGGTGGGGCCAGACCTACGAGCAGTACTTC. The whole variable domain, filled in from reference TRBV9 and TRBJ2-7, reads DSGVTQTPKHLITATGQRVTLRCSPRSGDLSVYWYQQSLDQGLQFLIQYYNGEERAKGNILERFSAQQFPDLHSELNLSSLELGDSALYFCASSVGWGQTYEQYFGPGTRLTVT.

The CDR3 DNA is TGCGCCAGCAGCTTGGGACCTAGCGGGGGCTTCCAAGAGACCCAGTACTTC. Protein: CASSLGPSGGFQETQYF. This chain uses TRBV5-1 with TRBJ2-5; 10 bases agree with TRBD2. V shed 0 bases and J 1 base; nucleotides not matched to a gene: 6. Per germline, CDR1 SGHRS and CDR2 YFSETQ. CDR3 length: 17 residues.

The chain joins TRBV10-1 to TRBJ2-2; 9 bases agree with TRBD1. There are 15 residues in the CDR3. The ends lost 2 bases at V and 7 bases at J; junction bases unmatched: 5. The germline gives CDR1 WNHNN, CDR2 SYGVQD (reference sequence). Here the CDR3 reads CASSETTGGSGELFF. CDR3 coding DNA: TGCGCCAGCAGTGAGACGACAGGGGGAAGCGGGGAGCTGTTTTTT.

The chain uses TRBV2 and TRBJ1-6, with D perhaps matching TRBD1 (6 bases). From germline, CDR1 is SNHLY and CDR2 FYNNEI. The length of the CDR3 is 14 residues. V lost 7 bases and J lost 7, with 14 bases in between. In nucleotides, the CDR3 is TGTGCCAGCACGAAGGGGGGGCGCAATTCACCCCTCCACTTT. Protein: CASTKGGRNSPLHF. Complete variable domain (other parts from reference TRBV2 and TRBJ1-6): EPEVTQTPSHQVTQMGQEVILRCVPISNHLYFYWYRQILGQKVEFLVSFYNNEISEKSEIFDDQFSVERPDGSNFTLKIRSTKLEDSAMYFCASTKGGRNSPLHFGNGTRLTVT.

This clone has only a few counts. The chain recombines TRBV11-3 with TRBJ2-3, with 12 bases lining up with TRBD2. The V and J ends lost 5 bases and 3 bases, in that order; junction bases with no gene match: 3. CDR1 and CDR2 (germline): SGHNT, YENEEA. This CDR3 region has 15 residues. CDR3 in DNA: TGTGCCAGCAGCCCGACTAGCGGGAGAACAGATACGCAGTATTTT. It specifies CASSPTSGRTDTQYF. The whole variable domain, filled in from reference TRBV11-3 and TRBJ2-3, reads EAGVVQSPRYKIIEKKQPVAFWCNPISGHNTLYWYLQNLGQGPELLIRYENEEAVDDSQLPKDRFSAERLKGVDSTLKIQPAELGDSAVYLCASSPTSGRTDTQYFGPGTRLTVL.

The rearrangement joins TRBV7-2 to TRBJ2-1; tentatively, D is TRBD2 (5 bases). V lost 0 bases, J lost 0 bases, and 6 bases lay in between. The CDR3 covers 15 residues. Looked up from germline, CDR1 is SGHTA and CDR2 is FQGNSA. The CDR3 spells CASSLAGSSYNEQFF. The CDR3 DNA follows: TGTGCCAGCAGCTTAGCGGGGAGCTCCTACAATGAGCAGTTCTTC.

The rearrangement links TRBV10-3 to TRBJ2-1, with 12 bases matching TRBD2. The CDR3 spans 18 residues. The V gene end was trimmed by 2 bases and the J gene end by 2 bases; junction bases not matched to a gene: 7. Germline V gives CDR1 ENHRY, CDR2 SYGVKD. CDR3 region: CAISEGLAGRWPYNEQFF. In nucleotides, the CDR3 is TGTGCCATCAGTGAGGGACTAGCGGGGAGATGGCCCTACAATGAGCAGTTCTTC.

The sample holds a few counts of this clone. The chain employs TRBV27 and TRBJ1-5; 8 bases map to TRBD1. J was trimmed by 4 bases and V by 7 bases; bases with no gene match: 6. Germline V gene lookup returns CDR1 MNHEY and CDR2 SMNVEV (reference sequence). The CDR3 runs to 14 residues. CDR3 region: CASKGGDRNQPQHF. DNA for the CDR3: TGTGCCAGCAAAGGCGGGGACAGGAATCAGCCCCAGCATTTT.

The count of this clone is one. The chain has TRBV15 and TRBJ2-7, with D possibly matching TRBD2 (6 bases). V lost 0 bases and J 7 bases, leaving 19 bases between the germline ends. The CDR3 runs to 16 residues. Germline V gene lookup returns CDR1 LNHNV and CDR2 YYDKDF (reference sequence). Here the CDR3 DNA reads TGTGCCACCAGCAGAGAGATTCGGGCGGGACGAGGGGAGCAGTACTTC. Protein: CATSREIRAGRGEQYF.

V is TRBV2 and J is TRBJ1-1; the D gene is possibly TRBD1 (6 bases). Germline V lookup: CDR1 SNHLY, CDR2 FYNNEI. V was pared by 6 bases and J by 1 base, with 12 bases between. The CDR3 runs 14 residues. This CDR3 reads CASRGDRPNTEAFF. CDR3 in DNA: TGTGCCAGCAGGGGAGACAGGCCGAACACTGAAGCTTTCTTT.

The rearrangement uses TRBV7-2 and TRBJ1-1; D gene unclear. In germline, CDR1 is SGHTA, CDR2 FQGNSA. With 2 bases removed from V and 4 bases from J, the gap between germline ends came to 8 bases. The CDR3 runs 13 residues. The CDR3 here is CASSLMRFTEAFF. DNA for the CDR3: TGTGCCAGCAGCTTAATGCGCTTCACTGAAGCTTTCTTT.